This T cell receptor (beta chain) was profiled in a study of PD-1 blockade in classical Hodgkin lymphoma. Clones were sequenced by immunoSEQ multiplex PCR, and TCRdb holds only the in-frame ones, with some missing. The table includes roughly 50,000 clones, around nine tenths detected once. The time point denotes: cycle 4 day 1 (C4D1), after 5 to 7 weeks of nivolumab. Patients all relapsed after autologous stem cell transplantation, and there was variation in brentuximab vedotin exposure. The patients, who had relapsed/refractory classical Hodgkin lymphoma, achieved best responses of complete response, partial response or progressive disease. General observations from the study: Relapsed/refractory patients reportedly had the lowest baseline TCR diversity, below newly diagnosed patients, who were below healthy donors.

Turning to this clone: The antigen remains unidentified.

Sample: peripheral blood mononuclear cells (PBMCs), taken before the fourth cycle of nivolumab. The TCR originated in a human donor with classical Hodgkin lymphoma.

The DNA of the CDR3 is TGCGCCAGCAGCCACCGGAACAGTGCGAACACCGGGGAGCTGTTTTTT. This translates into CASSHRNSANTGELFF. The chain joins TRBV5-1 to TRBJ2-2; D not resolved. Per germline, CDR1 SGHRS and CDR2 YFSETQ. The CDR3 spans 16 residues. Trimming removed 4 bases at V and 0 bases at J, with 13 bases between. Supplemented by reference TRBV5-1 and TRBJ2-2, the full variable domain reads KAGVTQTPRYLIKTRGQQVTLSCSPISGHRSVSWYQQTPGQGLQFLFEYFSETQRNKGNFPGRFSGRQFSNSRSEMNVSTLELGDSALYLCASSHRNSANTGELFFGEGSRLTVL.